Each of the 30 T cell receptor beta chains below was sequenced from the same sample in a study of identical twins (dated by TCRdb to between 2015 and 2016). Libraries were made using 5' RACE. TCRdb names Illumina HiSeq 2000 as the instrument used. Using fastp trimming at Q25 and MiXCR clonotype assembly, TCRdb reanalyzed the public sequencing data and kept in-frame beta chains. Each CDR3 protein gets just one entry, which takes the most common genes and DNA from the rows behind it. The sample table holds around 680,000 distinct CDR3 sequences, of which 8% to 9% were seen once. Of the sample, approximately 0.89% falls within the top ten clones. These records were also assigned to another study, of yellow fever vaccine responses in identical twins.

Sample: PBMCs. These TCRs come from a woman under 30 in good health.

This clonotype appeared many times. The chain carries TRBV10-3 and TRBJ2-1; TRBD2 matches at 8 bases. The trim removed 7 bases at V and 7 bases at J, leaving 15 bases unmatched. The germline V gene encodes CDR1 ENHRY and CDR2 SYGVKD. The CDR3 is 16 residues long. CDR3 in amino acids: CAINGPKPGLGNEQFF. The CDR3 nucleotides are TGTGCCATCAATGGGCCCAAGCCGGGACTAGGAAATGAGCAGTTCTTC.

The J gene is TRBJ1-5, the V gene TRBV3-1; tentatively, D is TRBD1 (6 bases). Trimming took 1 base from V and 1 from J, leaving 8 bases between them. The germline V gene has CDR1 LGHDT and CDR2 YNNKEL (reference sequence). This CDR3 contains 15 residues. The CDR3 loop is CASSQGRGSNQPQHF. DNA for the CDR3: TGTGCCAGCAGCCAAGGCAGGGGCAGCAATCAGCCCCAGCATTTT.

This clonotype has ten or more counts. V usage is TRBV6-1 and J usage is TRBJ2-2; 10 nucleotides line up with TRBD1. This CDR3 is 17 amino acids long. J gave up 4 bases and V 7 bases, and 12 bases lay outside the gene matches. Germline CDR1 and CDR2: MNHNS and SASEGT. CDR3 residues: CASKMDRGILATGELFF. Here the CDR3 DNA reads TGTGCCAGCAAAATGGACAGGGGGATCCTCGCCACCGGGGAGCTGTTTTTT.

The V gene is TRBV12-3 or TRBV12-4, the J gene TRBJ1-2; D call uncertain. The V end lost 2 bases, the J end lost 6 bases, and 10 bases lay between the germline ends. CDR3 size: 13 residues. For the CDR3, the DNA is TGTGCCAGCAGTTTACTTGTTTCCCATGGCTACACCTTC. Translation gives CASSLLVSHGYTF.

CDR3 bases: TGTGCCATCAGTGAGGTCGGTAACTCCTACGAGCAGTACTTC. This translates into CAISEVGNSYEQYF. The rearrangement links TRBV10-3 to TRBJ2-7; D call uncertain. V lost 2 bases and J lost 0, with 8 bases in between. CDR3 length equals 14 residues. Germline CDR1 ENHRY, CDR2 SYGVKD.

The chain uses TRBV7-9 and TRBJ1-4, with D perhaps matching TRBD1 (6 bases). V shed 5 bases and J shed 8 bases, with 15 bases lying between them. This CDR3 has 14 residues. Germline V gives CDR1 SEHNR, CDR2 FQNEAQ (reference sequence). This CDR3 reads CASSPNGGLEKLFF. Written as DNA, the CDR3 is TGTGCCAGCAGCCCCAATGGGGGCTTAGAAAAACTGTTTTTT.

In its sample, this clonotype was seen a few times. The chain uses TRBV2 and TRBJ2-7; D ambiguous. The CDR3 length is 16 residues. Trimming took off 3 bases at V and 7 bases at J, with 22 bases between the two ends. Germline V lookup: CDR1 SNHLY, CDR2 FYNNEI. The CDR3 protein is CASSEHPSLDIGEQYF. In nucleotides, the CDR3 is TGTGCCAGCAGTGAGCACCCTTCCCTGGATATTGGGGAGCAGTACTTC.

The rearrangement joins TRBV2 to TRBJ2-3; a possible D gene is TRBD1 (6 bases). Trimming pared 4 bases from V and 6 bases from J, leaving 14 bases between. Germline-derived CDR1 and CDR2 are SNHLY and FYNNEI. This CDR3 spans 14 amino acids. The CDR3 spells CASSGAGGADTQYF. CDR3 DNA sequence: TGTGCCAGCAGTGGGGCTGGGGGCGCGGATACGCAGTATTTT. The variable domain in full, with the rest retrieved from reference TRBV2 and TRBJ2-3, is EPEVTQTPSHQVTQMGQEVILRCVPISNHLYFYWYRQILGQKVEFLVSFYNNEISEKSEIFDDQFSVERPDGSNFTLKIRSTKLEDSAMYFCASSGAGGADTQYFGPGTRLTVL.

This clonotype was seen repeatedly, ten times or more. DNA of the CDR3: TGTGCCAGCAGTTCCGCGGGACAGAGCTCCTACAATGAGCAGTTCTTC. It translates to CASSSAGQSSYNEQFF. The gene calls are TRBV28 and TRBJ2-1; perhaps TRBD1 as D (7 bases). The CDR3 spans 16 residues. With 4 bases removed from V and 0 bases from J, the gap between germline ends came to 13 bases. Germline loops: CDR1 MDHEN, CDR2 SYDVKM.

The chain links TRBV30 to TRBJ2-7; weak D call: TRBD2 (6 bases). V gave up 7 bases and J gave up 2 bases, with 12 bases separating them. The CDR3 extends over 12 amino acids. Germline V lookup: CDR1 GTSNPN, CDR2 SVGIG (reference sequence). In nucleotides, the CDR3 is TGTGCCTTGGGACTGTCACCCTACGAGCAGTACTTC. It encodes CALGLSPYEQYF.

Many counts were recorded for this clonotype. The rearrangement uses TRBV12-3 or TRBV12-4 and TRBJ2-1, with D hard to call. Trimming took off 2 bases at V and 4 bases at J, with 3 bases between the two ends. The CDR3 sequence is 12 residues long. Written as DNA, the CDR3 is TGTGCCAGCAGTTTATTTTACAATGAGCAGTTCTTC. Translation: CASSLFYNEQFF.

This clonotype turned up a few times. The V call is TRBV4-1, the J call TRBJ2-7, with D hard to call. Deletions cut 3 bases from V and 2 bases from J, with 11 bases between. The CDR3 spans 14 residues. Looked up from germline, CDR1 is MGHRA and CDR2 is YSYEKL. CDR3 sequence (DNA): TGCGCCAGCAGCCAGGTGGCGGAGCCCTACGAGCAGTACTTC. Translating gives CASSQVAEPYEQYF.

This clonotype occurred a few times. The CDR3 DNA sequence: TGTGCCAGCACCCCCTCGGGTGGTTTTGAAGCTTTCTTT. It codes for CASTPSGGFEAFF. This rearrangement joins TRBV6-2 or TRBV6-3 to TRBJ1-1, with D unresolved. The germline V and J ends were trimmed by 7 bases and 7 bases, with 16 bases remaining between them. This CDR3 has 13 residues. Germline V lookup: CDR1 MNHEY, CDR2 SVGEGT.

The chain combines TRBV12-3 or TRBV12-4 with TRBJ2-7; 8 bases are a match to TRBD1. After removal of 5 bases from V and 5 bases from J, the junction contained 8 bases not matched to a gene. This CDR3 is built from 14 residues. CDR3 sequence reads: CASSPRQGRDEQYF. CDR3 DNA: TGTGCCAGCAGTCCGAGACAGGGGCGCGACGAGCAGTACTTC.

The chain carries TRBV4-2 and TRBJ2-2, with TRBD2 identical over 8 bases. Germline CDR1 is LGHNA and CDR2 is YNFKEQ. The V and J ends lost 5 bases and 5 bases, in that order; junction bases with no gene match: 4. The CDR3 runs 14 residues. CDR3 nucleotides: TGTGCCAGCAGCGTAAGACTAGCGACCGGGGAGCTGTTTTTT. Its translation: CASSVRLATGELFF.

This clonotype was observed a few times. The chain combines TRBV21-1 with TRBJ2-7. TRBV21-1 counts as a pseudogene. The CDR3 is 11 amino acids. The CDR3 protein is CASSNMNEQYF. The CDR3 DNA follows: TGTGCCAGCAGCAACATGAACGAGCAGTACTTC.

Ten or more counts support this clonotype. The rearrangement links TRBV20-1 to TRBJ2-7; 8 bases match TRBD1. There are 15 residues in the CDR3. V was clipped by 0 bases and J by 4 bases; unmatched bases: 8. Germline-derived CDR1 and CDR2 are DFQATT and SNEGSKA (reference sequence). The CDR3: CSARDSWQGAYEQYF. CDR3 coding DNA: TGCAGTGCTAGAGATAGTTGGCAGGGGGCTTACGAGCAGTACTTC.

V and J are TRBV2 and TRBJ2-5; 8 nucleotides line up with TRBD1. CDR3 length: 13 amino acids. Germline values: CDR1 SNHLY, CDR2 FYNNEI. V was pared by 7 bases and J by 5 bases, with 6 bases of the junction left unmatched. The CDR3 DNA reads as TGTGCCAGCAAACCGGACAGGGCCGAGACCCAGTACTTC. Encoded protein: CASKPDRAETQYF. Variable domain in full (rest from reference TRBV2 and TRBJ2-5): EPEVTQTPSHQVTQMGQEVILRCVPISNHLYFYWYRQILGQKVEFLVSFYNNEISEKSEIFDDQFSVERPDGSNFTLKIRSTKLEDSAMYFCASKPDRAETQYFGPGTRLLVL.

This clonotype was counted at least ten times. V gene TRBV5-1 combines with J gene TRBJ2-7; perhaps TRBD2 as D (6 bases). Germline lookup yields CDR1 SGHRS and CDR2 YFSETQ. Between the trimmed V and J ends, which lost 8 bases and 3 bases, there was a span of 9 bases. CDR3 length equals 11 residues. The DNA of the CDR3 is TGCGCCAGGCGGGACGTCTACGAGCAGTACTTC. This encodes CARRDVYEQYF.

About this clonotype: As the CDR3 is not closed by the conserved phenylalanine or tryptophan, this likely results from a read error. The gene calls are TRBV5-1 and TRBJ2-1; TRBD2 agrees at 8 bases. Losses at the gene ends were 0 bases for V and 8 bases for J; bases not matched to a gene: 7. Germline lookup yields CDR1 SGHRS and CDR2 YFSETQ. This CDR3 has 15 amino acids. Here the CDR3 DNA reads TGCGCCAGCAGCTTGGGGTCGGGGGGGCTAGATGAGCAGTTCTTA. Amino acids: CASSLGSGGLDEQFL.

This clonotype was recorded many times. J is TRBJ2-1 and V is TRBV4-3, with no clear D. CDR3 length equals 15 residues. Germline V gene sequence: CDR1 LGHNA, CDR2 YSLEER. V was pared by 0 bases and J by 1 base, with 7 bases between. As DNA, the CDR3 is TGCGCCAGCAGCCAAGATTTCGGTTCCTACAATGAGCAGTTCTTC. It is translated as CASSQDFGSYNEQFF.

This clonotype was seen at least ten times. This chain uses TRBV28 with TRBJ2-1; TRBD2 matches at 9 bases. The CDR3 contains 14 residues. CDR1 is MDHEN, CDR2 SYDVKM, per germline. The junction had 6 bases not matched to a gene; V was cut back by 3 bases and J by 9 bases. The DNA for the CDR3 is TGTGCCAGCAGTTTCCTAGCGGGAAATGGTGAGCAGTTCTTC. Translating gives CASSFLAGNGEQFF.

This chain joins TRBV2 and TRBJ2-5, with a possible D match to TRBD2 (5 bases). V was clipped by 2 bases and J by 7 bases, with 14 bases between them. The CDR3 extends over 14 amino acids. Germline values: CDR1 SNHLY, CDR2 FYNNEI. CDR3 amino acids: CASSEQRETVTQYF. The CDR3 DNA reads TGTGCCAGCAGTGAACAACGGGAAACGGTGACCCAGTACTTC.

The rearrangement uses TRBV27 and TRBJ1-2; a weak D match, TRBD1 (6 bases). Per germline, CDR1 MNHEY and CDR2 SMNVEV (reference sequence). The CDR3 sequence is 14 residues long. V lost 2 bases and J 2 bases, leaving 9 bases between the germline ends. The CDR3 region is CASSLNRVNYGYTF. CDR3 sequence (DNA): TGTGCCAGCAGTTTAAACAGGGTCAACTATGGCTACACCTTC.

The sample holds a few counts of this clonotype. This chain uses TRBV28 with TRBJ2-1, with 11 bases fitting TRBD2. The V gene's germline CDR1 is MDHEN and CDR2 SYDVKM. The CDR3 spans 14 residues. V lost 6 bases, J lost 9 bases, and 7 bases stayed unmatched. The CDR3 reads CASSLLAGGGEQFF. CDR3 bases: TGTGCCAGCAGCCTCCTAGCGGGAGGCGGTGAGCAGTTCTTC. The entire variable domain, with the rest obtained from reference TRBV28 and TRBJ2-1, is as follows: DVKVTQSSRYLVKRTGEKVFLECVQDMDHENMFWYRQDPGLGLRLIYFSYDVKMKEKGDIPEGYSVSREKKERFSLILESASTNQTSMYLCASSLLAGGGEQFFGPGTRLTVL.

The chain carries TRBV5-6 and TRBJ1-4; no clear D. Germline CDR1 is SGHDT and CDR2 is YYEEEE. The CDR3 extends over 15 amino acids. Trimming left V 0 bases short and J 4 bases short, with 10 bases between. The CDR3 spells CASSLVAAGNEKLFF. The DNA for the CDR3 is TGTGCCAGCAGCTTGGTTGCGGCGGGTAATGAAAAACTGTTTTTT. Complete variable domain (other parts from reference TRBV5-6 and TRBJ1-4): DAGVTQSPTHLIKTRGQQVTLRCSPKSGHDTVSWYQQALGQGPQFIFQYYEEEERQRGNFPDRFSGHQFPNYSSELNVNALLLGDSALYLCASSLVAAGNEKLFFGSGTQLSVL.

This clonotype was seen repeatedly, ten times or more. The chain is built from TRBV3-1 and TRBJ2-1; D is unclear. The CDR3 totals 13 residues. V dropped 0 bases and J dropped 3 bases, with 3 bases sitting between them. Germline values: CDR1 LGHDT, CDR2 YNNKEL (reference sequence). CDR3 in amino acids: CASSQDNYNEQFF. CDR3 coding DNA: TGTGCCAGCAGCCAAGATAACTACAATGAGCAGTTCTTC.

The genes are TRBV7-2 and TRBJ2-3; D unresolved. With 5 bases removed from V and 1 base from J, the gap between germline ends came to 10 bases. CDR3 length: 14 amino acids. The germline CDR1 and CDR2 sequences are SGHTA and FQGNSA. This CDR3 reads CASSITHGTDTQYF. The CDR3 nucleotides read TGTGCCAGCAGCATCACCCACGGCACAGATACGCAGTATTTT.

The V gene is TRBV6-2 or TRBV6-3, the J gene TRBJ1-2, with D perhaps matching TRBD1 (5 bases). The length of the CDR3 is 13 residues. The V gene's germline CDR1 is MNHEY and CDR2 SVGEGT. V gave up 7 bases and J gave up 0 bases, with 9 bases separating them. CDR3 DNA sequence: TGTGCCAGCAACAGGACAACTAACTATGGCTACACCTTC. Amino acid sequence: CASNRTTNYGYTF.

V gene TRBV7-6 combines with J gene TRBJ2-1; 7 nucleotides agree with TRBD2. CDR3 length equals 14 residues. Trimming cost V 3 bases and J 8 bases; bases outside gene matches: 7. Germline-derived CDR1 and CDR2 are SGHVS and FNYEAQ. The CDR3 DNA is TGTGCCAGCAGCTTCAGGCGGGAGAGCGATGAGCAGTTCTTC. This codes for CASSFRRESDEQFF.